In its sample, the clone carrying this T cell receptor beta chain was seen many times. CDR3 length: 20 residues. V was pared by 3 bases and J by 3 bases, with 30 bases between. The sample is drawn from a study of Graves' ophthalmopathy and Graves' hyperthyroidism. TCR beta CDR3 regions were amplified from RNA transcripts. A first-round RT-PCR used HTBI primers, followed by a second-round multiplex PCR. In TCRdb, the multiplex PCR reads were re-called with MiXCR into one record per CDR3 protein. Of a few hundred thousand distinct CDR3 sequences listed, about a sixth are singletons. This clonotype originated in an adult woman with stable Graves' hyperthyroidism. Sequenced: peripheral blood. The chain is built from TRBV12-3 or TRBV12-4 and TRBJ2-7; tentative D call: TRBD1 (7 bases). CDR3 residues: CASSLSRVLGRRGPHYEQYF. CDR3 DNA: TGTGCCAGCAGTTTGAGTCGCGTACTTGGCCGGAGGGGGCCCCACTACGAGCAGTACTTC.